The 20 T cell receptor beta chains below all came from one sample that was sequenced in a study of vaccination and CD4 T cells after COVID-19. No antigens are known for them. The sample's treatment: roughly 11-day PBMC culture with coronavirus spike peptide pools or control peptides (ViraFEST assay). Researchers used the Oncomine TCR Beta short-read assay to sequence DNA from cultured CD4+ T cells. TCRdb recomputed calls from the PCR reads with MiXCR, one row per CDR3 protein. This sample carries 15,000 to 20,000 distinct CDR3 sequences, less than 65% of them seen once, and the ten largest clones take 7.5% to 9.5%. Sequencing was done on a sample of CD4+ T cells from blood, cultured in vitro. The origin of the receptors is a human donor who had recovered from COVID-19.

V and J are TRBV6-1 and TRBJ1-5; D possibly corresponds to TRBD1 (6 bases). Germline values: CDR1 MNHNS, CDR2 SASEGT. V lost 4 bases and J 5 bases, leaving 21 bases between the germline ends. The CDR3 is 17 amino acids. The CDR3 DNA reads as TGTGCCAGCAGTGCCTATCGACAGGCTAGAATGGATCAGCCCCAGCATTTT. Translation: CASSAYRQARMDQPQHF.

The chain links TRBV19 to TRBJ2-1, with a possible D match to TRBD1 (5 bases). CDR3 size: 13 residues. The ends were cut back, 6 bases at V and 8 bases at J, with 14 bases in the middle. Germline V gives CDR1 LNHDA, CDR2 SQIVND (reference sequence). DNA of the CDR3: TGTGCCAGTAGCCCCCCCTGGGGCGATGAGCAGTTCTTC. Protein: CASSPPWGDEQFF.

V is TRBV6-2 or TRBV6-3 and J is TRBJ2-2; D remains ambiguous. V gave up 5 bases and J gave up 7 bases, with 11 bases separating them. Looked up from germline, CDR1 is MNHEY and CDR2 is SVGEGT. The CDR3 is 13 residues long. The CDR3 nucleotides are TGTGCCAGCAGTCCTACTGGTATCGGGGAGCTGTTTTTT. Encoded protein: CASSPTGIGELFF.

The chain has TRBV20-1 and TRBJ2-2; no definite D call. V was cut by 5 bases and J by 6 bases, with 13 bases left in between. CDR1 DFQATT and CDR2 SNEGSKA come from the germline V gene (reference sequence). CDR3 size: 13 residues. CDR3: CSAPEFTSGELFF. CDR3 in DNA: TGCAGTGCTCCAGAATTCACTTCCGGGGAGCTGTTTTTT.

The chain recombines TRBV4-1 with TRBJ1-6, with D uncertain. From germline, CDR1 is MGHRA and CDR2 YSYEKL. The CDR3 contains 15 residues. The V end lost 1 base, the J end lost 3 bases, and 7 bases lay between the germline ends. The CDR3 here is CASSQGFLYNSPLHF. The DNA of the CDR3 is TGCGCCAGCAGCCAAGGATTTCTCTATAATTCACCCCTCCACTTT.

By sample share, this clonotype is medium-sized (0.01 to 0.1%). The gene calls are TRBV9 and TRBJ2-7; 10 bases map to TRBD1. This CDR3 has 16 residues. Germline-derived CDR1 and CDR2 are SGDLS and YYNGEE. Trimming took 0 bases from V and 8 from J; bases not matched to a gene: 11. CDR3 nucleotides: TGTGCCAGCAGCGTAGGGGGGACAGGGGAGGATTCGCAGCAGTACTTC. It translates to CASSVGGTGEDSQQYF.

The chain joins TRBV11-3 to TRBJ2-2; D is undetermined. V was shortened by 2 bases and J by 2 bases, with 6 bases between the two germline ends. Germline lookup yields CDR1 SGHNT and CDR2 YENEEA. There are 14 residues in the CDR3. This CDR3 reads CASSLSRNTGELFF. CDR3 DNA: TGTGCCAGCAGCTTAAGCAGAAACACCGGGGAGCTGTTTTTT. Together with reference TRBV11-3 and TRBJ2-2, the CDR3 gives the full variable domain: EAGVVQSPRYKIIEKKQPVAFWCNPISGHNTLYWYLQNLGQGPELLIRYENEEAVDDSQLPKDRFSAERLKGVDSTLKIQPAELGDSAVYLCASSLSRNTGELFFGEGSRLTVL.

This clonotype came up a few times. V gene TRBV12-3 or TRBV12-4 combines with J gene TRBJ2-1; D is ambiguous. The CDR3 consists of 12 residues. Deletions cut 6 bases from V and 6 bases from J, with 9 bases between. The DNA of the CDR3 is TGTGCCAGCAGCGGTCACGGCAATGAGCAGTTCTTC. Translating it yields CASSGHGNEQFF.

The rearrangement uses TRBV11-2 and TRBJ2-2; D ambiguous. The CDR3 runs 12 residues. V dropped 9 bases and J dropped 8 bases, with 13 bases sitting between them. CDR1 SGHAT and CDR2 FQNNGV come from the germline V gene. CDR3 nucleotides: TGTGCCAGTACAAGGAGCGATGGGGAGCTGTTTTTT. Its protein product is CASTRSDGELFF.

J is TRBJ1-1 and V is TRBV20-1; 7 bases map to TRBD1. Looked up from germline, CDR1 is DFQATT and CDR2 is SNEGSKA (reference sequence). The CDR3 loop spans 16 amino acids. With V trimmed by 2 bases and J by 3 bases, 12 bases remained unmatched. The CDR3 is CSARPLTQGMDTEAFF. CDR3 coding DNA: TGCAGTGCTAGACCCCTCACACAGGGGATGGACACTGAAGCTTTCTTT.

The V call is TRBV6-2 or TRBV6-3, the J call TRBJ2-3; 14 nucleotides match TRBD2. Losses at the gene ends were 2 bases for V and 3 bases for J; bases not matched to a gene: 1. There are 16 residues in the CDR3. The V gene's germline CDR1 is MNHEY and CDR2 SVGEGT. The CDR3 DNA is TGTGCCAGCAGTTACGGGACTAGCGGGAGAACAGATACGCAGTATTTT. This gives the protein CASSYGTSGRTDTQYF.

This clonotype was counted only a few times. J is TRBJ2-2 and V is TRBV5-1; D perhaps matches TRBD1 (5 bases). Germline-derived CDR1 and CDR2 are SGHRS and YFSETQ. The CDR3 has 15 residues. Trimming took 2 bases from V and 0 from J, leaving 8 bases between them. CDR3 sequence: CASSFRGSNTGELFF. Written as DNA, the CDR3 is TGCGCCAGCAGCTTTAGGGGATCGAACACCGGGGAGCTGTTTTTT.

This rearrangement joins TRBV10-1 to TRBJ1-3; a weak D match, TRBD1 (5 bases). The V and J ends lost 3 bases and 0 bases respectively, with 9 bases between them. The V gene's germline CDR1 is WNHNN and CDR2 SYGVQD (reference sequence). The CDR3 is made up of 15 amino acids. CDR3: CASSESGTSGNTIYF. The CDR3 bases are TGCGCCAGCAGTGAAAGCGGGACCTCTGGAAACACCATATATTTT.

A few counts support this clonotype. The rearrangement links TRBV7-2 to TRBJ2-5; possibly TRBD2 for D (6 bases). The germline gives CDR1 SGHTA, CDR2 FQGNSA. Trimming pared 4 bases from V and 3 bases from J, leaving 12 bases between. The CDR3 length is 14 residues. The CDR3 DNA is TGTGCCAGCAGCTCCCTAGCGTTTGAAGAGACCCAGTACTTC. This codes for CASSSLAFEETQYF.

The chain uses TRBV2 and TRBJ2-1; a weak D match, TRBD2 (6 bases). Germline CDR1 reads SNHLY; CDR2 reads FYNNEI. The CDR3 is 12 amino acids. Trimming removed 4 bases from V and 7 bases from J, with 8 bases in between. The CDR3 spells CASSVAGNEQFF. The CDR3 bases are TGTGCCAGCAGTGTCGCGGGGAATGAGCAGTTCTTC.

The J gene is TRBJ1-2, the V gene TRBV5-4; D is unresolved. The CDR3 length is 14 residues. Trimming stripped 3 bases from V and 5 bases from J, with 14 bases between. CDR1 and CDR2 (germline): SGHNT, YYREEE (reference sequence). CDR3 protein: CASSSDGEIYGYTF. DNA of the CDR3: TGTGCCAGCAGCTCGGACGGAGAAATATATGGCTACACCTTC. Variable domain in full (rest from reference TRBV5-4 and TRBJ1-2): ETGVTQSPTHLIKTRGQQVTLRCSSQSGHNTVSWYQQALGQGPQFIFQYYREEENGRGNFPPRFSGLQFPNYSSELNVNALELDDSALYLCASSSDGEIYGYTFGSGTRLTVV.

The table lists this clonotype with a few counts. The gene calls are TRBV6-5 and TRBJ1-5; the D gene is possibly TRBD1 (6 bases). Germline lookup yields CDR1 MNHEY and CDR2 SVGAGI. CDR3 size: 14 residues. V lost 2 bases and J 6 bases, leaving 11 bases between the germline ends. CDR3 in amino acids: CASSYRGQRQPQHF. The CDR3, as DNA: TGTGCCAGCAGTTACCGGGGGCAACGTCAGCCCCAGCATTTT.

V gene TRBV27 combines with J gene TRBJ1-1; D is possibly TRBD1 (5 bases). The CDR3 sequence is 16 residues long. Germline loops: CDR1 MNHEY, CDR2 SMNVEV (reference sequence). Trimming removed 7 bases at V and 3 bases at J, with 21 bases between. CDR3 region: CASTPGGGRTYTEAFF. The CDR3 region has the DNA TGTGCCAGCACTCCGGGGGGTGGAAGGACTTACACTGAAGCTTTCTTT.

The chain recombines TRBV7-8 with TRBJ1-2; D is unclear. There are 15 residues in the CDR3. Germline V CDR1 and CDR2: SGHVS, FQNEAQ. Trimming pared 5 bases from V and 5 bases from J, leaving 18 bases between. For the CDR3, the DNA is TGTGCCAGCAGCCTAGGCGGTTATGCCATGTATGGCTACACCTTC. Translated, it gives CASSLGGYAMYGYTF. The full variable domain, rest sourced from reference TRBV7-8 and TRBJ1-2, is GAGVSQSPRYKVAKRGQDVALRCDPISGHVSLFWYQQALGQGPEFLTYFQNEAQLDKSGLPSDRFFAERPEGSVSTLKIQRTQQEDSAVYLCASSLGGYAMYGYTFGSGTRLTVV.

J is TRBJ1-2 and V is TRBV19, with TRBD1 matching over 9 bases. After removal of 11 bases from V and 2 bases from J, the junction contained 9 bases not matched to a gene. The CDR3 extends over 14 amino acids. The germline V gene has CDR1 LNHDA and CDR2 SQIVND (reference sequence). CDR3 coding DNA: TGTGCCTCTAGTACCGGACAGGGGAACTATGGCTACACCTTC. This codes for CASSTGQGNYGYTF.